The text below deals with one T cell receptor beta chain. Its antigen is as yet unknown. The same CDR3 can be traced to other DNA sequences in this sample. This sample is drawn from a study of cytomegalovirus exposure and HLA in healthy donors. General observations from the study: Of the V segments, some could not be distinguished, including TRBV6-2 and TRBV6-3, and were excluded.

It was with 60 Vbeta and 13 Jbeta primers that the PCR ran. Here immunoSEQ multiplex PCR was the method, and the copy in TCRdb shows in-frame clones only, minus some. The table records over 150,000 clones, approximately 80% of them present only once. This CDR3 has 14 residues. Germline V gene data show CDR1 as SGHVS and CDR2 as FNYEAQ. V was clipped by 5 bases and J by 1 base; unmatched bases: 3. The receptor was derived from a woman aged 40-49 years in good health and CMV-seropositive. The chain has TRBV7-6 and TRBJ1-1, with TRBD1 matching 8 bases. Specimen: PBMCs. CDR3 loop: CASSPGQGNTEAFF. CDR3 coding DNA: TGTGCCAGCAGCCCCGGACAGGGGAACACTGAAGCTTTCTTT.